This TCR beta chain is from a study of identical twins. General observations from the study: In cord blood, abundant beta clonotypes had fewer insertions; memory showed no trend. Models came in too low on out-of-frame TCR alpha sharing in monozygotic twins.

V was trimmed by 4 bases and J by 0 bases, leaving 7 bases between them. Germline lookup yields CDR1 SGHTA and CDR2 FQGNSA. This CDR3 spans 14 amino acids. This clonotype has a count of ten or more. Antigen specificity is unknown. Template switching created a universal primer site, and the cDNA included unique molecular identifiers. TCRdb independently ran MiXCR on the 5' RACE reads; one entry per CDR3 protein. The repertoire has approximately 700,000 distinct CDR3 sequences, 5.5% to 6.5% of them found once; the top ten carry 1.5% to 2%. Sequencing used naive T cells sorted from blood. This sequence originates from a man between 18 and 29 years old in good health. The gene calls are TRBV7-2 and TRBJ1-3; no firm D call. CDR3 loop: CASSWRNSGNTIYF. CDR3 nucleotide sequence: TGTGCCAGCAGCTGGCGGAACTCTGGAAACACCATATATTTT.